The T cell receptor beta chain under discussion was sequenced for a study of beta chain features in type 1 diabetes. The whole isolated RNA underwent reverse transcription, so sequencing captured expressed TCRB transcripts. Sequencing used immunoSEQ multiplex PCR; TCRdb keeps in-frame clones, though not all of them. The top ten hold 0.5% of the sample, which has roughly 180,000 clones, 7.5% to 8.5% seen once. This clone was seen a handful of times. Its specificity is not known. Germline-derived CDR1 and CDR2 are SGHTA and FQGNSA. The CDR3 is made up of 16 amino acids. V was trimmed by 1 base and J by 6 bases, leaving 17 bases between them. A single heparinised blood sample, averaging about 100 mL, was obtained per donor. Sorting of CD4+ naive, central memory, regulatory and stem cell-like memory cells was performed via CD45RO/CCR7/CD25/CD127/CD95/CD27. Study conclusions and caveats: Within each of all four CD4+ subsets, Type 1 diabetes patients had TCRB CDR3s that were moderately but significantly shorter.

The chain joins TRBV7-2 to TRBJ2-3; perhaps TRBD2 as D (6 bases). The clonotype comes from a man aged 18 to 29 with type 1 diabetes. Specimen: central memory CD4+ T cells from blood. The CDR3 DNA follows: TGTGCCAGCAGCTTAGGTCGGGGGAGGTCCATCGATACGCAGTATTTT. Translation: CASSLGRGRSIDTQYF.